Sequencing of this T cell receptor (beta chain) was carried out in a study of CD8 T cells in ankylosing spondylitis. This clonotype was recorded a few times. This CDR3 is 15 amino acids long. Looked up from germline, CDR1 is SGHRS and CDR2 is YFSETQ. Trimming shortened V by 0 bases and J by 5 bases, and 14 bases separated the two germline ends. TCRdb used MiXCR to reprocess the 5' RACE reads, holding one entry per CDR3 protein. The data show 220,000 or so distinct CDR3 sequences, with approximately 10% seen just once and over 20% held by the top ten. Sequencing input: blood, either unsorted or a sorted T cell fraction (not recorded which). This receptor was taken from a male donor with ankylosing spondylitis or in good health (not recorded which). This sequence joins TRBV5-1 and TRBJ2-5; TRBD1 might be the D (5 bases). The CDR3 reads CASSLDGRDYETQYF. Written as DNA, the CDR3 is TGCGCCAGCAGCTTGGATGGCAGGGATTACGAGACCCAGTACTTC.